The 18 T cell receptor beta chains listed next were all sequenced from one sample in a study of OX40 agonist ivuxolimab in advanced cancers. Clones were sequenced by immunoSEQ multiplex PCR, and TCRdb holds only the in-frame ones, with some missing. The table includes tens of thousands of clones, 70% to 90% detected once. This specimen consisted of CD4+ or CD8+ T cells sorted from blood, obtained in a trial of the OX40 agonist ivuxolimab. Every receptor here comes from an adult with an advanced solid tumor such as melanoma, head and neck, liver or kidney cancer.

The chain is built from TRBV19 and TRBJ2-7; perhaps TRBD2 as D (5 bases). V dropped 6 bases and J dropped 0 bases, with 12 bases sitting between them. Per germline, CDR1 LNHDA and CDR2 SQIVND (reference sequence). This CDR3 is 14 amino acids long. The CDR3 here is CASRRNGDSYEQYF. The CDR3 DNA follows: TGTGCCAGTAGACGAAACGGGGACTCCTACGAGCAGTACTTC.

The V and J genes are TRBV5-5 and TRBJ1-1; no clear D. CDR1 is SGHKS and CDR2 is YYEKEE in the germline V gene (reference sequence). The germline V and J ends were trimmed by 4 bases and 3 bases, with 13 bases remaining between them. The CDR3 is made up of 14 amino acids. The CDR3 nucleotides read TGTGCCAGCAGCACTGCTACGACCCACACTGAAGCTTTCTTT. Its translation: CASSTATTHTEAFF. The full variable domain, completed using reference TRBV5-5 and TRBJ1-1, is DAGVTQSPTHLIKTRGQQVTLRCSPISGHKSVSWYQQVLGQGPQFIFQYYEKEERGRGNFPDRFSARQFPNYSSELNVNALLLGDSALYLCASSTATTHTEAFFGQGTRLTVV.

The chain carries TRBV7-3 and TRBJ2-7, with 13 nucleotides matching TRBD2. This CDR3 spans 20 amino acids. J was trimmed by 2 bases and V by 0 bases; bases with no gene match: 13. The germline V gene encodes CDR1 SGHTA and CDR2 FQGTGA. CDR3 nucleotides: TGTGCCAGCAGCTTAACGTTTGTCCCTGGGACTAGCGGGATCACCTACGAGCAGTACTTC. Translating it yields CASSLTFVPGTSGITYEQYF.

The chain recombines TRBV19 with TRBJ2-1; 7 positions agree with TRBD1. Germline V gene data show CDR1 as LNHDA and CDR2 as SQIVND (reference sequence). Trimming removed 6 bases from V and 4 bases from J; junction bases left unmatched: 12. This CDR3 comprises 16 residues. DNA of the CDR3: TGTGCCAGTAGCCTTAACAGGGGTACGTCATACAATGAGCAGTTCTTC. Amino acids: CASSLNRGTSYNEQFF.

This chain joins TRBV11-2 and TRBJ2-3, with D perhaps matching TRBD2 (6 bases). CDR1 is SGHAT and CDR2 is FQNNGV in the germline V gene. The ends were cut back, 4 bases at V and 1 base at J, with 12 bases in the middle. The CDR3 is 15 amino acids. The CDR3 spells CASSSYSGGTDTQYF. As DNA, the CDR3 is TGTGCCAGCAGCTCCTATAGCGGAGGCACAGATACGCAGTATTTT.

This chain joins TRBV6-1 and TRBJ2-5, with 8 bases fitting TRBD2. The tail of the sequence fits TRBJ2-7 better, so the J call may be wrong. Germline CDR1 is MNHNS and CDR2 is SASEGT. This CDR3 region has 15 residues. The CDR3 nucleotides read TGTGCCAGCAGTCCAAAGAGCGGGAGTAGACACGAGCAGTACTTC. It translates to CASSPKSGSRHEQYF.

The rearrangement joins TRBV6-5 to TRBJ2-5; 11 nucleotides agree with TRBD2. CDR1 is MNHEY, CDR2 SVGAGI, per germline. Trimming at V came to 7 bases and at J to 3 bases, leaving 4 bases not matched to a gene. The CDR3 length is 14 residues. The chain's CDR3 is CASKEGLAEETQYF. The CDR3 nucleotides are TGTGCCAGCAAAGAGGGACTAGCGGAAGAGACCCAGTACTTC.

The chain carries TRBV5-4 and TRBJ2-5; D call uncertain. The V end was cut by 4 bases, the J end by 4 bases, with 11 bases between. Germline assignment: CDR1 SGHNT and CDR2 YYREEE (reference sequence). CDR3 length: 13 amino acids. CDR3 DNA sequence: TGTGCCAGCAGCGTCCCTCCAGTAGAGACCCAGTACTTC. Its translation: CASSVPPVETQYF.

The chain uses TRBV6-5 and TRBJ1-4; TRBD1 matches 7 bases. This CDR3 contains 15 residues. Looked up from germline, CDR1 is MNHEY and CDR2 is SVGAGI. V gave up 2 bases and J gave up 4 bases; unmatched junction bases: 4. The DNA for the CDR3 is TGTGCCAGCAGTTACACTGGGGACAGTAATGAAAAACTGTTTTTT. Amino acids: CASSYTGDSNEKLFF.

The J gene is TRBJ1-4, the V gene TRBV4-1; no definite D call. CDR1 MGHRA and CDR2 YSYEKL come from the germline V gene. Between the trimmed V and J ends, which lost 1 base and 4 bases, there was a span of 16 bases. CDR3 size: 17 residues. CDR3 in amino acids: CASSQVLARQDNEKLFF. CDR3 nucleotide sequence: TGCGCCAGCAGCCAAGTCCTTGCGAGACAAGATAATGAAAAACTGTTTTTT.

The rearrangement uses TRBV7-9 and TRBJ2-2, with 8 bases aligning to TRBD1. This CDR3 contains 15 residues. Germline CDR1 and CDR2: SEHNR and FQNEAQ (reference sequence). V lost 5 bases, J lost 3 bases, and 5 bases stayed unmatched. The CDR3 region has the DNA TGTGCCAGCAGCCACAGGGGGTCTGACACCGGGGAGCTGTTTTTT. Translated: CASSHRGSDTGELFF.

This clone was seen once. The chain is built from TRBV4-1 and TRBJ1-1; D possibly corresponds to TRBD1 (5 bases). The germline V gene has CDR1 MGHRA and CDR2 YSYEKL. This CDR3 has 18 amino acids. V lost 1 base, J lost 1 base, and 19 bases lay in between. The CDR3 loop reads CASSQVFPLYRQNTEAFF. CDR3 DNA sequence: TGCGCCAGCAGCCAAGTCTTTCCGCTTTACAGGCAGAACACTGAAGCTTTCTTT.

This rearrangement joins TRBV19 to TRBJ2-3, with D perhaps assigned TRBD1 or TRBD2 (5 bases each). V lost 6 bases to trimming and J lost 0 bases, with 16 bases between them. The CDR3 runs to 16 residues. Germline CDR1 reads LNHDA; CDR2 reads SQIVND (reference sequence). CDR3 sequence (DNA): TGTGCCAGTAGCCAGAAGGGTGGGGGAAGCACAGATACGCAGTATTTT. It encodes CASSQKGGGSTDTQYF.

This clone showed up just a few times. V usage is TRBV7-9 and J usage is TRBJ2-3; possibly TRBD1 for D (5 bases). V lost 1 base and J 1 base, leaving 12 bases between the germline ends. The germline gives CDR1 SEHNR, CDR2 FQNEAQ (reference sequence). The CDR3 is 16 amino acids. CDR3: CASSLVGPQGTDTQYF. Here the CDR3 DNA reads TGTGCCAGCAGCTTAGTGGGCCCACAGGGCACAGATACGCAGTATTTT.

This clone was seen more than once but under ten times. The rearrangement uses TRBV5-1 and TRBJ2-1; the D is unclear. This CDR3 is built from 15 residues. The germline V gene has CDR1 SGHRS and CDR2 YFSETQ. V was cut by 1 base and J by 2 bases, with 10 bases left in between. The CDR3 nucleotides read TGCGCCAGCAGCTTGTCTCTAGGTACCTACAATGAGCAGTTCTTC. This codes for CASSLSLGTYNEQFF.

This rearrangement joins TRBV28 to TRBJ2-7; D remains ambiguous. With 5 bases removed from V and 3 bases from J, the gap between germline ends came to 17 bases. The CDR3 contains 15 residues. Germline CDR1 MDHEN, CDR2 SYDVKM. The CDR3 nucleotides are TGTGCCAGCAGTCCTTTGGTCGGCCTCCACTACGAGCAGTACTTC. Its protein is CASSPLVGLHYEQYF. The whole variable domain, filled in from reference TRBV28 and TRBJ2-7, reads DVKVTQSSRYLVKRTGEKVFLECVQDMDHENMFWYRQDPGLGLRLIYFSYDVKMKEKGDIPEGYSVSREKKERFSLILESASTNQTSMYLCASSPLVGLHYEQYFGPGTRLTVT.

The chain links TRBV19 to TRBJ2-1, with D possibly matching TRBD2 (6 bases). CDR3 length: 13 residues. V shed 3 bases and J shed 4 bases, with 7 bases lying between them. CDR1 LNHDA and CDR2 SQIVND come from the germline V gene (reference sequence). The CDR3 sequence is CASSMGRYNEQFF. CDR3 in DNA: TGTGCCAGTAGTATGGGGAGGTACAATGAGCAGTTCTTC.

This chain links TRBV18 with TRBJ2-5, with 8 nucleotides matching TRBD1. The length of the CDR3 is 15 residues. The V segment lost 5 bases and the J segment 1 base; nucleotides outside the gene matches: 6. The germline gives CDR1 KGHSH, CDR2 LQKENI. The CDR3 DNA reads as TGTGCCAGCTCAAGGACAGGGAGCTTCCAAGAGACCCAGTACTTC. Translated, it gives CASSRTGSFQETQYF.